The 9 T cell receptor beta chains reported below all come from one sample, sequenced in a study of blood T cell repertoires in COVID-19. Assay: immunoSEQ multiplex PCR; the TCRdb copy retains only in-frame clones and omits some. The sample records around 41,000 clones, about nine tenths being singletons. Sequencing used peripheral blood. These receptors all stem from a woman at least 80 years old with active COVID-19.

The chain joins TRBV4-3 to TRBJ1-2, with 11 bases fitting TRBD1. After removal of 0 bases from V and 2 bases from J, the junction contained 5 bases not matched to a gene. Germline CDR1 LGHNA, CDR2 YSLEER. The CDR3 extends over 17 amino acids. The CDR3 is CASSQDVGTGGNYGYTF. The DNA of the CDR3 is TGCGCCAGCAGCCAAGATGTCGGGACAGGGGGGAACTATGGCTACACCTTC.

V is TRBV5-8 and J is TRBJ1-3, with 9 bases identical to TRBD1. CDR1 is SGHTS and CDR2 is YDEGEE in the germline V gene. With V trimmed by 4 bases and J by 3 bases, 2 bases remained unmatched. This CDR3 has 14 amino acids. The DNA of the CDR3 is TGTGCCAGCAGCCGGACAGGGGTTGGAAACACCATATATTTT. Its protein product is CASSRTGVGNTIYF. Full variable domain (remainder filled in from reference TRBV5-8 and TRBJ1-3): EAGVTQSPTHLIKTRGQQATLRCSPISGHTSVYWYQQALGLGLQFLLWYDEGEERNRGNFPPRFSGRQFPNYSSELNVNALELEDSALYLCASSRTGVGNTIYFGEGSWLTVV.

This chain uses TRBV19 with TRBJ2-2; 10 bases are shared with TRBD1. CDR1 LNHDA and CDR2 SQIVND come from the germline V gene (reference sequence). CDR3 length: 14 residues. Germline trimming cut 5 bases from V and 5 bases from J; bases unmatched to any gene: 2. The DNA of the CDR3 is TGTGCCAGTAGTCCGGACAGGGGGACCGGGGAGCTGTTTTTT. This codes for CASSPDRGTGELFF.

This clone appeared a few times. This chain connects TRBV19 to TRBJ2-7; D not certain. The CDR3 is 14 amino acids. V lost 4 bases to trimming and J lost 2 bases, with 12 bases between them. Per the germline V gene, CDR1 is LNHDA and CDR2 is SQIVND (reference sequence). CDR3 loop: CASSSQVMTYEQYF. CDR3 coding DNA: TGTGCCAGTAGTAGCCAGGTGATGACCTACGAGCAGTACTTC.

The rearrangement uses TRBV3-1 (or the pseudogene TRBV3-2) and TRBJ2-2; D not certain. Trimming cost V 9 bases and J 7 bases, with 18 bases left between them. The CDR3 loop spans 14 amino acids. From germline, CDR1 is LGHDT and CDR2 YNNKEL (reference sequence). CDR3 loop: CASGLVGWNGELFF. CDR3 sequence (DNA): TGTGCCAGTGGGCTGGTAGGTTGGAACGGGGAGCTGTTTTTT.

The count of this clone is one. The rearrangement uses TRBV28 and TRBJ2-1; 10 nucleotides line up with TRBD2. V lost 10 bases and J lost 9; bases outside the gene matches: 18. The V gene's germline CDR1 is MDHEN and CDR2 SYDVKM. The CDR3 runs 16 residues. CDR3 nucleotides: TGTGCCACCTTGAAATTAAAAAGCGGGGGGGCGGTTGAGCAGTTCTTC. It specifies CATLKLKSGGAVEQFF.

This chain uses TRBV4-3 with TRBJ1-2; D uncertain. Germline V CDR1 and CDR2: LGHNA, YSLEER. V lost 1 base and J 2 bases, leaving 11 bases between the germline ends. CDR3 length: 15 amino acids. CDR3 bases: TGCGCCAGCAGCCAAGTTCAGGCGACAAACTATGGCTACACCTTC. Amino acids: CASSQVQATNYGYTF.

V usage is TRBV18 and J usage is TRBJ1-2, with D possibly being TRBD1 (5 bases). Germline loops: CDR1 KGHSH, CDR2 LQKENI. This CDR3 comprises 15 residues. Trimming stripped 4 bases from V and 0 bases from J, with 12 bases between. The CDR3 bases are TGTGCCAGCTCACGCGACAGAGACACTAACTATGGCTACACCTTC. Translating it yields CASSRDRDTNYGYTF.

This clone was seen just once. The chain uses TRBV4-3 and TRBJ2-1; no reliable D call. This CDR3 contains 14 residues. The germline V gene has CDR1 LGHNA and CDR2 YSLEER. Trimming cost V 0 bases and J 6 bases, with 9 bases left between them. CDR3 sequence: CASSQDRASNEQFF. For the CDR3, the DNA is TGCGCCAGCAGCCAAGATAGAGCTAGCAATGAGCAGTTCTTC.